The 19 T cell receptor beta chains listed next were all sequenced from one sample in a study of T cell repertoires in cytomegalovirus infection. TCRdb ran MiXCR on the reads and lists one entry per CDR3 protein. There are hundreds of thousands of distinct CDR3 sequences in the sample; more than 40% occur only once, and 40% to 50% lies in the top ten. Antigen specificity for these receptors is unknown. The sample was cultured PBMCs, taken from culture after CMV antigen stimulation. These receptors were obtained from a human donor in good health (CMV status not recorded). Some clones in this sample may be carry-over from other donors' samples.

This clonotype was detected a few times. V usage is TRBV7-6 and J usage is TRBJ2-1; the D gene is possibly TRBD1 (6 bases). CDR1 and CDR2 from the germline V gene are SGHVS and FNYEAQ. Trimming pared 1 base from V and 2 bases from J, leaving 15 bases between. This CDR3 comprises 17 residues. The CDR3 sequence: CASSLVRGNSPYNEQFF. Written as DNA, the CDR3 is TGTGCCAGCAGCTTAGTCAGGGGCAACTCTCCCTACAATGAGCAGTTCTTC.

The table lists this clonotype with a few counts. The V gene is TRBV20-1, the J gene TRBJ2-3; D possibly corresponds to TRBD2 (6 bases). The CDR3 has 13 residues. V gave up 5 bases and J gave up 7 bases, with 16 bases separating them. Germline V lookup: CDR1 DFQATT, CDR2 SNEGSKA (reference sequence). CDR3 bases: TGCAGTGCTCAAATACCGGGACTCAATACGCAGTATTTT. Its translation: CSAQIPGLNTQYF.

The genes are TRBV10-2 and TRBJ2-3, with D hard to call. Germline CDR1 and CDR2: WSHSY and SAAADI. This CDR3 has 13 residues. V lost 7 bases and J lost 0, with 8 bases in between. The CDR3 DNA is TGCGCCAGCATCGACGCTAGCACAGATACGCAGTATTTT. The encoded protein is CASIDASTDTQYF.

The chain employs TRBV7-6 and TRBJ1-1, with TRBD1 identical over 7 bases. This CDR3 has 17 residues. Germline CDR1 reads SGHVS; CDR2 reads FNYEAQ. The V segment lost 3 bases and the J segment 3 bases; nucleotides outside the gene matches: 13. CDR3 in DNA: TGTGCCAGCAGCTTTGGCCAGGGGGGCGTCTCAGACACTGAAGCTTTCTTT. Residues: CASSFGQGGVSDTEAFF.

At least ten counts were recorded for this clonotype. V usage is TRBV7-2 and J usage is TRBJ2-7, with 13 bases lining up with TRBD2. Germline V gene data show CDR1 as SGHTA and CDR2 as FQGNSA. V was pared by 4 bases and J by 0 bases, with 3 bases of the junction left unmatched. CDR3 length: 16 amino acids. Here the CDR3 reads CASSWGLAGSSYEQYF. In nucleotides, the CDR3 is TGTGCCAGCAGCTGGGGACTAGCGGGGAGCTCCTACGAGCAGTACTTC.

CDR3 nucleotide sequence: TGTGCCCCATCTCAAGTGGGGAGAATAAGCACAGATACGCAGTATTTT. Translation: CAPSQVGRISTDTQYF. The chain links TRBV24-1 to TRBJ2-3, with a possible D match to TRBD2 (5 bases). The CDR3 has 16 residues. Per germline, CDR1 KGHDR and CDR2 SFDVKD. Trimming stripped 12 bases from V and 0 bases from J, with 21 bases between.

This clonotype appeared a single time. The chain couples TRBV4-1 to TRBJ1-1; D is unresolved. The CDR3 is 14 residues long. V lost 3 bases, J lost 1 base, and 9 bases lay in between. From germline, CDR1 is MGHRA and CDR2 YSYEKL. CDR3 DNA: TGCGCCAGCAGCCAGCCTCGAAAGAACACTGAAGCTTTCTTT. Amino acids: CASSQPRKNTEAFF.

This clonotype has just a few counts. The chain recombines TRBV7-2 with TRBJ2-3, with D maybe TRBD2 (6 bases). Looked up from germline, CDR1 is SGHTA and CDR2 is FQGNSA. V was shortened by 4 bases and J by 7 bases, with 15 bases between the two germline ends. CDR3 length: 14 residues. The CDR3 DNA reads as TGTGCCAGCAGCTCGACTAGGGAGACCTATACGCAGTATTTT. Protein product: CASSSTRETYTQYF.

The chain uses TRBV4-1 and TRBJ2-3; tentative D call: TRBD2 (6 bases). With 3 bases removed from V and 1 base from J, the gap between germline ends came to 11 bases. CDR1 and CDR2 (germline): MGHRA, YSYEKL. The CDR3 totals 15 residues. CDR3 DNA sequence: TGCGCCAGCAGCCACTTCCCGGGGGGCACAGATACGCAGTATTTT. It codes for CASSHFPGGTDTQYF.

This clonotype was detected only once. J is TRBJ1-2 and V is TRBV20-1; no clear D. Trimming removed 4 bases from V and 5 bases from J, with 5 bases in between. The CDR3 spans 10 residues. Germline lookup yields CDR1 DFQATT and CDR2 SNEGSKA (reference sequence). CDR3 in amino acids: CSATLYGYTF. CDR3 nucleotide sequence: TGCAGTGCTACACTGTATGGCTACACCTTC.

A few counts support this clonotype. The CDR3 DNA follows: TGTGCCAGCAGTGACCCCGGGACTTATACGAATGAGCAGTTCTTC. Its translation: CASSDPGTYTNEQFF. The J gene is TRBJ2-1, the V gene TRBV12-3 or TRBV12-4; possibly TRBD2 for D (6 bases). Trimming took off 5 bases at V and 7 bases at J, with 18 bases between the two ends. This CDR3 has 15 residues.

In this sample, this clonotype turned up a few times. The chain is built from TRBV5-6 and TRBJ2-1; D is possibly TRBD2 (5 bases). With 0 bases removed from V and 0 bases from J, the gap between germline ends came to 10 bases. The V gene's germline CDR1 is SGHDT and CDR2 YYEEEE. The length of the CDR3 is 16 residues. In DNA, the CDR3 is TGTGCCAGCAGCTTGGCGGGAACGGGCTCCTACAATGAGCAGTTCTTC. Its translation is CASSLAGTGSYNEQFF.

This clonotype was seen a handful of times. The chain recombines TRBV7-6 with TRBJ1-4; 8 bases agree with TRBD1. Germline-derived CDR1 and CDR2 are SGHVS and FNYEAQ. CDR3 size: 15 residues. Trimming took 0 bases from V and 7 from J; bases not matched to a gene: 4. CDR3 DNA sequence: TGTGCCAGCAGCTTAGCAAGGACAGGGTTTGAAAAACTGTTTTTT. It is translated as CASSLARTGFEKLFF.

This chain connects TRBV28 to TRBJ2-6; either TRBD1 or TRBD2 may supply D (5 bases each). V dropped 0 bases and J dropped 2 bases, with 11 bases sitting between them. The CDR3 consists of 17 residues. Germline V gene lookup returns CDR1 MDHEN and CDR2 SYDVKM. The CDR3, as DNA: TGTGCCAGCAGTTTATGGGGGCTGGGGGCTGGGGCCAACGTCCTGACTTTC. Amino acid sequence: CASSLWGLGAGANVLTF.

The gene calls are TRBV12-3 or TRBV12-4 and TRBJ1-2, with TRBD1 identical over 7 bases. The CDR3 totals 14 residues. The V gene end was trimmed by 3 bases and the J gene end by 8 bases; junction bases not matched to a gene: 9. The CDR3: CASSFGQALRGYTF. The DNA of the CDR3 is TGTGCCAGCAGTTTCGGACAGGCTCTGCGGGGCTACACCTTC.

DNA for the CDR3: TGTGCCAGCAGCTTAAGTCCCGGGGGGGCGCTTGGTGCTTTCTTT. This sequence encodes CASSLSPGGALGAFF. V and J are TRBV7-2 and TRBJ1-1, with D possibly matching TRBD1 (6 bases). The V gene's germline CDR1 is SGHTA and CDR2 FQGNSA. Between the trimmed V and J ends, which lost 2 bases and 11 bases, there was a span of 21 bases. The CDR3 is 15 residues long.

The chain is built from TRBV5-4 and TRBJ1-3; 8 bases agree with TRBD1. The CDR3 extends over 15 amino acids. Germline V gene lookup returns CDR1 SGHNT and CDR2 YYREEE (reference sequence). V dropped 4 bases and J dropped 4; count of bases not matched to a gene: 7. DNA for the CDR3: TGTGCCAGCAGCCAGGACAGGGCTATGGGAAACACCATATATTTT. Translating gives CASSQDRAMGNTIYF.

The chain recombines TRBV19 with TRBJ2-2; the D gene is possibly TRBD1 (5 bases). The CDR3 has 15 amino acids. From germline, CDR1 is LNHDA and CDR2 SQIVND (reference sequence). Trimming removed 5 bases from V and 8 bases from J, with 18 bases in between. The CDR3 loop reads CASSSSGNWLGELFF. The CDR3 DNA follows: TGTGCCAGTAGTTCCTCAGGGAATTGGTTAGGGGAGCTGTTTTTT.

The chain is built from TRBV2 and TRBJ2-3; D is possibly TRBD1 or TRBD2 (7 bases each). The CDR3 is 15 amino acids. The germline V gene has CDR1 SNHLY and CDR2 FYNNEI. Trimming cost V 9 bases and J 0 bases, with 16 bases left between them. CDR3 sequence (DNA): TGTGCCAGTTCAGGGGGGGCTGCTAGCACAGATACGCAGTATTTT. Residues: CASSGGAASTDTQYF.